Shown below are 14 T cell receptor beta chains from a single sample sequenced in a study of shared clonotypes between healthy human individuals. Here immunoSEQ multiplex PCR was the method, and the copy in TCRdb shows in-frame clones only, minus some. The sample shows around 700,000 clones, approximately 90% of them seen only once. Only CD45RO-negative cells positively selected for CCR7 counted as naive CD8 cells, so terminally differentiated effector memory CD45RA+ cells were excluded. Sequenced sample: naive CD8+ T cells sorted from blood. The receptors shown here come from a man younger than 45 in good health.

The rearrangement uses TRBV13 and TRBJ2-7; D may be TRBD2 (6 bases). V was cut by 5 bases and J by 0 bases, with 11 bases left in between. The length of the CDR3 is 14 residues. Germline V gene lookup returns CDR1 PRHDT and CDR2 FYEKMQ (reference sequence). As DNA, the CDR3 is TGTGCCAGCAGCGGGAGCGGGTCCTCCTACGAGCAGTACTTC. Translated, it gives CASSGSGSSYEQYF.

The chain links TRBV5-1 to TRBJ2-2; weak D call: TRBD1 (6 bases). Per germline, CDR1 SGHRS and CDR2 YFSETQ. Trimming took 3 bases from V and 6 from J, leaving 9 bases between them. There are 13 residues in the CDR3. CDR3 residues: CASSSGAPGELFF. The CDR3 nucleotides read TGCGCCAGCAGCTCAGGGGCCCCCGGGGAGCTGTTTTTT. Complete variable domain (other parts from reference TRBV5-1 and TRBJ2-2): KAGVTQTPRYLIKTRGQQVTLSCSPISGHRSVSWYQQTPGQGLQFLFEYFSETQRNKGNFPGRFSGRQFSNSRSEMNVSTLELGDSALYLCASSSGAPGELFFGEGSRLTVL.

This chain uses TRBV11-2 with TRBJ1-5; 7 bases line up with TRBD1. This CDR3 is built from 15 residues. Per germline, CDR1 SGHAT and CDR2 FQNNGV. After removal of 5 bases from V and 6 bases from J, the junction contained 10 bases not matched to a gene. The DNA for the CDR3 is TGTGCCAGCAGCCCTGCAGGGGGGGCTGGTCAGCCCCAGCATTTT. Protein sequence: CASSPAGGAGQPQHF.

This rearrangement joins TRBV2 to TRBJ2-3; a weak D match, TRBD1 (5 bases). In germline, CDR1 is SNHLY, CDR2 FYNNEI. The CDR3 length is 15 residues. V lost 2 bases and J 3 bases, leaving 12 bases between the germline ends. CDR3 DNA sequence: TGTGCCAGCAGTGAAACAAGGGGCTATACAGATACGCAGTATTTT. This codes for CASSETRGYTDTQYF.

V is TRBV27 and J is TRBJ2-3; TRBD1 aligns across 10 bases. CDR1 and CDR2 (germline): MNHEY, SMNVEV (reference sequence). The CDR3 runs 15 residues. V lost 7 bases and J lost 2; bases outside the gene matches: 6. The CDR3 protein is CASTPGQGYTDTQYF. Written as DNA, the CDR3 is TGTGCCAGCACACCGGGACAGGGGTACACAGATACGCAGTATTTT.

V and J are TRBV7-2 and TRBJ2-1, with TRBD2 as a possible D gene (6 bases). Trimming left V 5 bases short and J 2 bases short, with 16 bases between. Per the germline V gene, CDR1 is SGHTA and CDR2 is FQGNSA. The CDR3 runs to 16 residues. CDR3 sequence (DNA): TGTGCCAGCAGCGCCGAGCTAGCGATCACCTACAATGAGCAGTTCTTC. Amino acids: CASSAELAITYNEQFF.

CDR3 amino acids: CAWSLTGSSDTQYF. CDR3 DNA: TGTGCCTGGAGTCTCACCGGGAGTTCAGATACGCAGTATTTT. The chain is built from TRBV30 and TRBJ2-3; D may be TRBD2 (6 bases). This CDR3 region has 14 residues. The V and J ends lost 2 bases and 4 bases respectively, with 13 bases between them. In germline, CDR1 is GTSNPN, CDR2 SVGIG (reference sequence).

This clone was picked up one time. This chain connects TRBV19 to TRBJ2-5; D may be TRBD1 (5 bases). V lost 4 bases and J lost 5, with 8 bases in between. In germline, CDR1 is LNHDA, CDR2 SQIVND (reference sequence). There are 12 residues in the CDR3. The CDR3 loop reads CASSTPGETQYF. The DNA of the CDR3 is TGTGCCAGTAGTACTCCAGGGGAGACCCAGTACTTC.

The chain combines TRBV9 with TRBJ2-2, with D unresolved. The germline V and J ends were trimmed by 3 bases and 1 base, with 7 bases remaining between them. There are 14 residues in the CDR3. Germline V gene sequence: CDR1 SGDLS, CDR2 YYNGEE. As DNA, the CDR3 is TGTGCCAGCAGCGATCGACAGAACACCGGGGAGCTGTTTTTT. The encoded protein is CASSDRQNTGELFF.

The chain combines TRBV27 with TRBJ2-7, with 8 bases lining up with TRBD2. V lost 5 bases, J lost 3 bases, and 6 bases stayed unmatched. Germline V gene data show CDR1 as MNHEY and CDR2 as SMNVEV (reference sequence). This CDR3 is built from 14 residues. The CDR3 loop is CASSPGTSIYEQYF. DNA for the CDR3: TGTGCCAGCAGTCCCGGGACTAGTATCTACGAGCAGTACTTC.

The rearrangement uses TRBV27 and TRBJ2-7, with 11 bases fitting TRBD2. Germline-derived CDR1 and CDR2 are MNHEY and SMNVEV (reference sequence). The CDR3 totals 17 residues. Trimming took 0 bases from V and 3 from J; bases not matched to a gene: 7. DNA of the CDR3: TGTGCCAGCAGTTTATCGGGACTAGCGGATCCTGGCTACGAGCAGTACTTC. Its protein is CASSLSGLADPGYEQYF.

The chain has TRBV7-2 and TRBJ1-1; D unresolved. This CDR3 has 13 amino acids. V lost 2 bases, J lost 3 bases, and 7 bases lay in between. Per germline, CDR1 SGHTA and CDR2 FQGNSA. CDR3 coding DNA: TGTGCCAGCAGCTTAAGAATCCACACTGAAGCTTTCTTT. Translating gives CASSLRIHTEAFF.

This chain connects TRBV6-4 to TRBJ2-2, with TRBD2 matching over 9 bases. The V gene's germline CDR1 is MRHNA and CDR2 SNTAGT. V trimming: 0 bases; J trimming: 10 bases; junction bases outside the gene matches: 6. The CDR3 loop spans 15 amino acids. CDR3 sequence: CASSDSTSGYEELFF. The CDR3 DNA is TGTGCCAGCAGTGACTCTACTAGCGGGTACGAGGAGCTGTTTTTT.

This chain links TRBV13 with TRBJ1-4; TRBD1 might be the D (6 bases). V lost 2 bases and J lost 8, with 15 bases in between. Per the germline V gene, CDR1 is PRHDT and CDR2 is FYEKMQ (reference sequence). The CDR3 totals 15 residues. This CDR3 reads CASSLRTEEGEKLFF. CDR3 DNA: TGTGCCAGCAGCTTACGGACAGAAGAGGGAGAAAAACTGTTTTTT.